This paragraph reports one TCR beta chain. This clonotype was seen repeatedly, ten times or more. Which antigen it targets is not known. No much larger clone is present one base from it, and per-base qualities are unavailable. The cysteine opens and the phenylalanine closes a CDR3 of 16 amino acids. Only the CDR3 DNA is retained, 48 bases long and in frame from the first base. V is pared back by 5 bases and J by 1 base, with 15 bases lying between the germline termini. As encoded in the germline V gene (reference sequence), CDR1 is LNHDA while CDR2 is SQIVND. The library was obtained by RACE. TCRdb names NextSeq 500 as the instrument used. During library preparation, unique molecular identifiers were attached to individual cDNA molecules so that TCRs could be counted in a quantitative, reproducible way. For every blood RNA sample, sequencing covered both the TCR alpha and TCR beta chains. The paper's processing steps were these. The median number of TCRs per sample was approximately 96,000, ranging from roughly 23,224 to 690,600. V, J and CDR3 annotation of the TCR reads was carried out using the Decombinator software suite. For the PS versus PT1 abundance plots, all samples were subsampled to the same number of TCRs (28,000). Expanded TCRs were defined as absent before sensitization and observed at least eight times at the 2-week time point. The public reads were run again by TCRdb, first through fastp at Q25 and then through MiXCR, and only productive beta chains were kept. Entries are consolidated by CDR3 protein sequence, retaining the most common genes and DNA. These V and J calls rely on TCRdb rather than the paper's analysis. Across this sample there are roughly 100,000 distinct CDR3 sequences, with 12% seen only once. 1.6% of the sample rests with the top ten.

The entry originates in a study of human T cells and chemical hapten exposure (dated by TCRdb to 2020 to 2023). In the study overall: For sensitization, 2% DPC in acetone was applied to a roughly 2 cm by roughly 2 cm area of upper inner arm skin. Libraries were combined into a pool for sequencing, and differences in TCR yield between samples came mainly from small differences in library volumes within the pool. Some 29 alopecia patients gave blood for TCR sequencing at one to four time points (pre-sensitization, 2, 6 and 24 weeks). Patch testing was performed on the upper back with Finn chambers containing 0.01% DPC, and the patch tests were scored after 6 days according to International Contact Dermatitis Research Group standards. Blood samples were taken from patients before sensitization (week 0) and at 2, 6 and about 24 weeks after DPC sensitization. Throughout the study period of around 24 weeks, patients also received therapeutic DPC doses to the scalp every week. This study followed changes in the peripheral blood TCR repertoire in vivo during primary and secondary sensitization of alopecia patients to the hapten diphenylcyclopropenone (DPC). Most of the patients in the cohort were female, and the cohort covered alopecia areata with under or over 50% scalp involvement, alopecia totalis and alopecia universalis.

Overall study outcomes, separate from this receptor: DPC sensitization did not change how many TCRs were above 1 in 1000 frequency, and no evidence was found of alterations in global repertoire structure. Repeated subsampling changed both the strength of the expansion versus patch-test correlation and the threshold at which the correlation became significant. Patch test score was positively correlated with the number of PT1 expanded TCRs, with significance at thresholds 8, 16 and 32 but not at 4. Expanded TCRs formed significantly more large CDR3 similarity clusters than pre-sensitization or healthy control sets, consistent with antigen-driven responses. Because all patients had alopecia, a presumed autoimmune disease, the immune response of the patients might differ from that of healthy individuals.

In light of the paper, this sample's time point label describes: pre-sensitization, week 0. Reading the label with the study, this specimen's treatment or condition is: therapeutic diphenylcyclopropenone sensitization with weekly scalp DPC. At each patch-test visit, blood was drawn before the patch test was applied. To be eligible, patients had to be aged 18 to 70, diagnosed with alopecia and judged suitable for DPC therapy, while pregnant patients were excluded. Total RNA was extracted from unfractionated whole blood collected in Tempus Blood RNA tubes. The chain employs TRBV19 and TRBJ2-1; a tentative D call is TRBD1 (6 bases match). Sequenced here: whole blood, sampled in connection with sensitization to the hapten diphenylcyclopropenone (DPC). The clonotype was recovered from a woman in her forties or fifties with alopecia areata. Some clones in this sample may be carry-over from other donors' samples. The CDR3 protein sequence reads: CASSSPHRASYNEQFF. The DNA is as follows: TGTGCCAGTAGTTCGCCCCACAGGGCGTCCTACAATGAGCAGTTCTTC.